These 11 T cell receptor beta chains share one sample of origin, sequenced in a study of T cells in Graves' hyperthyroidism and ophthalmopathy. Amplification of TCR beta CDR3 regions used RNA as the template. The primer set for the first-round RT-PCR of the TCR CDR3 was HTBI. TCRdb fed the multiplex PCR reads into MiXCR, producing one record per CDR3 protein. The profile shows about 320,000 distinct CDR3 sequences, roughly 15% of them singletons. The sequenced material came from blood. Source of these receptors: a man aged 25-45 years with Graves' hyperthyroidism.

This clonotype showed up many times. The DNA for the CDR3 is TGTGCCAGCAGCCCCAGTCGGACTGAAGCTTTCTTT. Encoded protein: CASSPSRTEAFF. The genes are TRBV12-3 or TRBV12-4 and TRBJ1-1; D is unresolved. CDR3 length: 12 amino acids. Between the trimmed V and J ends, which lost 6 bases and 5 bases, there was a span of 10 bases.

The chain uses TRBV19 and TRBJ1-4; the D is unclear. Germline V lookup: CDR1 LNHDA, CDR2 SQIVND (reference sequence). The CDR3 contains 15 residues. Trimming took 7 bases from V and 3 from J, leaving 15 bases between them. DNA of the CDR3: TGTGCCAGTACCCCGAGAGGAGCGGCTAATGAAAAACTGTTTTTT. Translated, it gives CASTPRGAANEKLFF.

The rearrangement joins TRBV12-3 or TRBV12-4 to TRBJ2-7; perhaps TRBD2 as D (6 bases). This CDR3 comprises 12 residues. Trimming stripped 5 bases from V and 7 bases from J, with 12 bases between. CDR3 protein: CASSPWGREQYF. CDR3 in DNA: TGTGCCAGCAGTCCTTGGGGGAGGGAGCAGTACTTC.

This clonotype was counted ten times or more. The chain is built from TRBV5-1 and TRBJ1-2; D gene uncertain. This CDR3 comprises 14 residues. Germline V gene data show CDR1 as SGHRS and CDR2 as YFSETQ. V lost 3 bases and J 5 bases, leaving 14 bases between the germline ends. The CDR3 loop reads CASSYGSPLYGYTF. The CDR3 bases are TGCGCCAGCAGCTACGGGTCTCCTCTATATGGCTACACCTTC.

The chain is built from TRBV28 and TRBJ2-5; 7 bases are shared with TRBD2. J lost 4 bases, V lost 3 bases, and 5 bases had no gene match. Looked up from germline, CDR1 is MDHEN and CDR2 is SYDVKM. The CDR3 totals 14 residues. In DNA, the CDR3 is TGTGCCAGCAGTTTGGGGGGGATCGGAGAGACCCAGTACTTC. It specifies CASSLGGIGETQYF.

This clonotype occurred many times. The chain employs TRBV7-9 and TRBJ2-2, with 7 bases that match TRBD1. The V segment lost 5 bases and the J segment 7 bases; nucleotides outside the gene matches: 7. The CDR3 consists of 14 residues. Looked up from germline, CDR1 is SEHNR and CDR2 is FQNEAQ (reference sequence). The CDR3 coding sequence is TGTGCCAGCAGCCCCGACAGGGCCGACGGGGAGCTGTTTTTT. It is translated as CASSPDRADGELFF.

This clonotype came up many times. The chain carries TRBV5-8 and TRBJ2-7; weak D call: TRBD2 (6 bases). Germline lookup yields CDR1 SGHTS and CDR2 YDEGEE. Trimming left V 6 bases short and J 0 bases short, with 13 bases between. The CDR3 has 14 residues. CDR3 nucleotide sequence: TGTGCCAGCATCATTAGCGGAGGCTCCTACGAGCAGTACTTC. It is translated as CASIISGGSYEQYF.

About this clonotype: A read error is possible here, since a much larger clone lies one base away. V and J are TRBV9 and TRBJ1-5; no reliable D call. This CDR3 region has 13 residues. The germline V gene encodes CDR1 SGDLS and CDR2 YYNGEE. Trimming removed 0 bases at V and 2 bases at J, with 3 bases between. The CDR3: CASSVDGNQPQHF. Written as DNA, the CDR3 is TGTGCCAGCAGCGTAGATGGCAATCAGCCCCAGCATTTT. Complete variable domain (other parts from reference TRBV9 and TRBJ1-5): DSGVTQTPKHLITATGQRVTLRCSPRSGDLSVYWYQQSLDQGLQFLIQYYNGEERAKGNILERFSAQQFPDLHSELNLSSLELGDSALYFCASSVDGNQPQHFGDGTRLSIL.

This clonotype has only a few counts. The genes are TRBV9 and TRBJ1-4; D call uncertain. There are 15 residues in the CDR3. Trimming left V 0 bases short and J 7 bases short, with 13 bases between. The germline CDR1 and CDR2 sequences are SGDLS and YYNGEE. CDR3 sequence (DNA): TGTGCCAGCAGCGTAGGGCCCCAACGCCTTGAAAAACTGTTTTTT. This gives the protein CASSVGPQRLEKLFF.

This clonotype was detected only a few times. V and J are TRBV3-1 and TRBJ2-7; the D is unclear. V was pared by 0 bases and J by 0 bases, with 15 bases between. Germline assignment: CDR1 LGHDT and CDR2 YNNKEL (reference sequence). This CDR3 comprises 17 residues. Written as DNA, the CDR3 is TGTGCCAGCAGCCAAGATGTAGGCCCCCCGGGCTCCTACGAGCAGTACTTC. Protein product: CASSQDVGPPGSYEQYF.

Only a few counts were recorded for this clonotype. The genes are TRBV6-1 and TRBJ2-7, with D perhaps TRBD1 (6 bases). The germline V gene encodes CDR1 MNHNS and CDR2 SASEGT. This CDR3 region has 13 residues. V lost 6 bases, J lost 2 bases, and 11 bases lay in between. The CDR3 here is CASSTDRTYEQYF. CDR3 DNA: TGTGCCAGCAGCACAGACAGGACCTACGAGCAGTACTTC.